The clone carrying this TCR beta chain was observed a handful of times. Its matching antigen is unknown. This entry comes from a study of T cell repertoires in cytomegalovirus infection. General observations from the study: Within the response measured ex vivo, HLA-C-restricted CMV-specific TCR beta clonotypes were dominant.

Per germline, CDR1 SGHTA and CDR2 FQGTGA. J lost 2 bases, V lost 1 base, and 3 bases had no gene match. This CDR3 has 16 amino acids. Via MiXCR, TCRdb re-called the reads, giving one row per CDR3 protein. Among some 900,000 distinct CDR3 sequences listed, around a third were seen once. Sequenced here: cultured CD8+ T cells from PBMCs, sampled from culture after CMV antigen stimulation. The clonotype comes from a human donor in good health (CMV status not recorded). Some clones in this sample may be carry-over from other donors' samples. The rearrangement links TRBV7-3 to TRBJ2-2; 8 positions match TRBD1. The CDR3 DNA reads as TGTGCCAGCAGCTTAAGGCCAGGGGGCAACACCGGGGAGCTGTTTTTT. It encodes CASSLRPGGNTGELFF.